This T cell receptor (beta chain) appears in the sequencing data of a study of OX40 agonist ivuxolimab in advanced cancers. This CDR3 has 15 residues. Trimming took 5 bases from V and 3 from J, leaving 16 bases between them. Germline CDR1 MDHEN, CDR2 SYDVKM. The repertoire was sequenced with immunoSEQ multiplex PCR; TCRdb's copy has only in-frame clones and lacks some. The sample shows over 70,000 clones, just over 90% of them seen only once. This rearrangement joins TRBV28 to TRBJ1-1, with D tentatively TRBD1 (5 bases). Sequenced material: CD4+ or CD8+ T cells sorted from blood, taken in a trial of the OX40 agonist ivuxolimab. The sequence was obtained from an adult with an advanced solid tumor such as melanoma, head and neck, liver or kidney cancer. The CDR3, as DNA: TGTGCCAGCAGTCCCCACGGGGGAACGCACACTGAAGCTTTCTTT. Its protein is CASSPHGGTHTEAFF.